Presented here are 12 T cell receptor beta chains from one specimen sequenced in a study of cytomegalovirus exposure and HLA in healthy donors. PCR was performed using 60 Vbeta and 13 Jbeta primers. Sequenced by immunoSEQ multiplex PCR; TCRdb stores in-frame clones only, minus some. The repertoire consists of over 150,000 clones, with around 80% occurring once and the leading ten covering around 13%. Sequenced input: PBMCs. The source of these receptors is a woman aged 45-59 years in good health and CMV-seropositive.

This chain connects TRBV2 to TRBJ1-1, with D uncertain. Germline CDR1 and CDR2: SNHLY and FYNNEI. CDR3 length: 14 residues. The ends were cut back, 8 bases at V and 0 bases at J, with 13 bases in the middle. CDR3 residues: CASGPGGLNTEAFF. CDR3 sequence (DNA): TGTGCCAGCGGTCCGGGAGGGTTGAACACTGAAGCTTTCTTT.

This clone was counted a single time. The rearrangement uses TRBV9 and TRBJ2-3; 10 positions match TRBD2. CDR1 SGDLS and CDR2 YYNGEE come from the germline V gene. V lost 0 bases and J lost 1; bases outside the gene matches: 11. CDR3 length: 19 residues. CDR3 region: CASSVEVAGGSEGTDTQYF. CDR3 DNA sequence: TGTGCCAGCAGCGTAGAGGTAGCGGGGGGTAGTGAAGGCACAGATACGCAGTATTTT.

This clone rates as hyperexpanded. The rearrangement joins TRBV7-9 to TRBJ2-3; D perhaps matches TRBD2 (7 bases). Germline V CDR1 and CDR2: SEHNR, FQNEAQ (reference sequence). CDR3 length: 15 amino acids. Trimming shortened V by 10 bases and J by 5 bases, and 22 bases separated the two germline ends. CDR3 coding DNA: TGTGCCACCGACCCCTTAGGGGGGGCTGGAGATACGCAGTATTTT. Its protein is CATDPLGGAGDTQYF.

V gene TRBV30 combines with J gene TRBJ1-2; 7 bases are shared with TRBD1. This CDR3 comprises 12 residues. Germline CDR1 and CDR2: GTSNPN and SVGIG (reference sequence). V lost 1 base to trimming and J lost 6 bases; unmatched junction nucleotides: 2. CDR3 region: CAWSGGGNGYTF. The CDR3 nucleotides are TGTGCCTGGAGTGGAGGGGGCAATGGCTACACCTTC.

This sequence joins TRBV30 and TRBJ1-1; D call uncertain. With 4 bases removed from V and 0 bases from J, the gap between germline ends came to 15 bases. This CDR3 has 15 residues. The germline CDR1 and CDR2 sequences are GTSNPN and SVGIG (reference sequence). In nucleotides, the CDR3 is TGTGCCTGGATTGGGTTTTGGGAGATGAACACTGAAGCTTTCTTT. It specifies CAWIGFWEMNTEAFF. Full variable domain (missing parts from reference TRBV30 and TRBJ1-1): SQTIHQWPATLVQPVGSPLSLECTVEGTSNPNLYWYRQAAGRGLQLLFYSVGIGQISSEVPQNLSASRPQDRQFILSSKKLLLSDSGFYLCAWIGFWEMNTEAFFGQGTRLTVV.

The sample holds a few counts of this clone. The chain's CDR3 is CASSSTSSYEQYF. For the CDR3, the DNA is TGTGCCAGCAGTTCGACATCCTCCTACGAGCAGTACTTC. The rearrangement uses TRBV6-5 and TRBJ2-7; no clear D gene. V was trimmed by 4 bases and J by 0 bases, leaving 7 bases between them. The CDR3 is 13 residues long. Per germline, CDR1 MNHEY and CDR2 SVGAGI.

The CDR3 region is CASTSTGEQFF. CDR3 DNA: TGTGCCAGCACCTCTACAGGGGAGCAGTTCTTC. This sequence joins TRBV6-6 and TRBJ2-1, with a possible D match to TRBD1 (6 bases). V dropped 7 bases and J dropped 10 bases, with 11 bases sitting between them. This CDR3 spans 11 amino acids. Germline V gives CDR1 MNHNY, CDR2 SVGAGI (reference sequence).

This clone was counted a single time. The genes are TRBV30 and TRBJ1-2; 9 bases are a match to TRBD1. The CDR3 has 13 residues. Germline-derived CDR1 and CDR2 are GTSNPN and SVGIG (reference sequence). With V trimmed by 1 base and J by 7 bases, 4 bases remained unmatched. CDR3 loop: CAWSDRGQGGYTF. The DNA of the CDR3 is TGTGCCTGGAGTGACAGGGGGCAGGGTGGCTACACCTTC.

V is TRBV7-2 and J is TRBJ1-2; the D gene is possibly TRBD1 (5 bases). Germline lookup yields CDR1 SGHTA and CDR2 FQGNSA. The germline V and J ends were trimmed by 5 bases and 4 bases, with 14 bases remaining between them. CDR3 size: 14 residues. CDR3 sequence (DNA): TGTGCCAGCAGCCCACTCAGGGTGGGCTATGGCTACACCTTC. This sequence encodes CASSPLRVGYGYTF.

The chain is built from TRBV29-1 and TRBJ2-1; 7 positions agree with TRBD2. This CDR3 has 15 amino acids. The J segment lost 3 bases and the V segment lost 2 bases, leaving 7 bases of the junction unmatched. CDR1 and CDR2 from the germline V gene are SQVTM and ANQGSEA. In nucleotides, the CDR3 is TGCAGCGTTGAAAACCCGGGGGGACGCTACAATGAGCAGTTCTTC. As protein: CSVENPGGRYNEQFF.

This chain uses TRBV5-4 with TRBJ2-2; 8 bases fit TRBD1. Germline CDR1 reads SGHNT; CDR2 reads YYREEE (reference sequence). V lost 5 bases and J lost 2; bases outside the gene matches: 5. The CDR3 length is 15 residues. The CDR3 region is CASSRDRSNTGELFF. The CDR3 bases are TGTGCCAGCAGTCGGGACAGGAGCAACACCGGGGAGCTGTTTTTT.

This clone showed up just once. The chain links TRBV9 to TRBJ1-3; 9 nucleotides match TRBD1. The V gene's germline CDR1 is SGDLS and CDR2 YYNGEE. The CDR3 sequence is 16 residues long. With V trimmed by 0 bases and J by 2 bases, 3 bases remained unmatched. CDR3 coding DNA: TGTGCCAGCAGCGTAGGGGACAGGGATCCTGGAAACACCATATATTTT. The encoded protein is CASSVGDRDPGNTIYF. Drawing the rest from reference TRBV9 and TRBJ1-3, the complete variable domain is DSGVTQTPKHLITATGQRVTLRCSPRSGDLSVYWYQQSLDQGLQFLIQYYNGEERAKGNILERFSAQQFPDLHSELNLSSLELGDSALYFCASSVGDRDPGNTIYFGEGSWLTVV.